The entry below describes one T cell receptor beta chain. Its recognized antigen is unknown. Base-call qualities are not available, and no considerably larger clone is one nucleotide away. Using the deep immunoSEQ assay, multiplex PCR amplified TCR CDR3 regions from genomic DNA. Genomic DNA extracted from each cell subset was distributed evenly over all wells of several immunoSEQ 96-well plates, and each plate served as one replicate. Each replicate PCR for sorted subsets received about 210 ng genomic DNA, equal to about 29,000 T cell genomes. Purified libraries were measured with a Qubit 3.0 fluorometer, size-checked on a Bioanalyzer 2100, and measured again with the KAPA Library Quantification kit. Each immunoSEQ 96-well plate was sequenced on its own single-read 150-cycle Illumina NextSeq 550 flow cell. The paper's data handling went like this. The immunoSEQ output contained only junctional sequences without quality scores, so filtering could not match that applied to full-length reads. To assign V/J genes and CDR3, sequences were annotated using PyIR, a Python wrapper for IgBLAST v1.9, with IMGT germline references. Reads were removed for weak V/J assignments (E-value above 1e-6), missing CDR3, stop codons, out-of-frame junctions, or ambiguous translated residues. A V3J clonotype was defined by an identical inferred V gene, J gene, and CDR3 amino acid sequence. The percentage overlap between two repertoires was calculated by dividing the number of shared unique clonotypes by the size of the smaller repertoire. RTK rarefaction, the Chao1 estimator, and Recon v2.1 estimates of unobserved clonotypes were used to assess repertoire richness. OLGA was used to compute generation probabilities for all TCRbeta clonotypes that the gDNA method yielded from a handful of donors. Imported from immuneACCESS, the table was reduced by TCRdb to in-frame sequences with V and J called. These copies leave out some clones; in studies compared against another copy, an unresolved V gene accounts for under half, and the cause of the remainder is not known. The DNA gave D and trimming, while V, J and clone size come from that table. The sample data list about 2.3 million clones, and approximately 93% of these were observed just once. About 0.39% of the sample is in the top ten clones.

Donors were healthy HIV-negative adults with no recently reported acute infections or vaccinations. Every donor was a Caucasian adult residing in Nashville, Tennessee, USA. CD4+ T cells were enriched by magnetic negative selection, after which naive cells were positively selected on CD45RA and the negative fraction was taken as the memory subset. Blood was collected by leukapheresis, and PBMCs were isolated by Ficoll-Histopaque density gradient centrifugation and then cryopreserved in liquid nitrogen vapor phase. Analytical flow cytometry was used to check the purity and quantity of every magnetically sorted T cell population. From each sorted fraction, genomic DNA was isolated and quantified by UV absorbance on a Nanodrop 2000c. The entry originates in a study of shared clonotypes between healthy human individuals (TCRdb year 2020). Study-wide context: A couple of women and a few men aged 18 to 49 years were included in the cohort. For each donor, three plates each were used for CD4 naive and CD4 memory, two plates were used for CD8 naive, and one plate was used for CD8 memory. To estimate repertoire size and how much clonotype sharing occurs between individuals, the study deeply sequenced the blood TCR repertoires of five healthy adults. To increase sequencing depth and limit assay-specific biases, TCR repertoire library preparation and sequencing were carried out by different laboratories using diverse techniques. Leukapheresis yielded between about 0.85 and 9 billion PBMCs per donor. What the study reported, not specific to this receptor: Rarefaction of sorted-subset datasets indicated incomplete sequencing despite the large sequencing depth. Because the study included only a small number of donors, the genetic and exposure-history diversity represented was limited. Compared with non-shared clonotypes, clonotypes shared by all four sorted-subset donors had higher generation probabilities. Sharing across a few donors was observed for approximately 5% of naive CD4, about 3.2% of naive CD8, over 2% of memory CD4, and about 0.4% of memory CD8 clonotypes. Pairwise subsampling led to the expectation that sequencing depth would affect the degree of clonotype sharing among donors. Sampling was limited to blood, and TCR repertoires in tissue likely differ from TCR repertoires in blood. Larger estimated clonotype richness was generally found for naive subsets than for memory subsets.

In the germline V gene, CDR1 corresponds to SQVTM and CDR2 to ANQGSEA. After removal of 7 bases from V and 0 bases from J, the junction retains 3 bases not matched to a gene. Measured from the cysteine to the phenylalanine, the CDR3 is 12 residues long. Solely the CDR3 DNA is kept, with 36 bases framed from the first base. Sequenced material: naive CD4+ T cells from PBMCs. The sample's cell subset or site label is to be understood as: CD45RA+ positively selected. This clonotype originated in a man aged 18 to 30 in good health. Some clones in this sample may be carry-over from other donors' samples. This receptor chain uses TRBV29-1 and TRBJ2-7; 7 central nucleotides agree with TRBD2. The CDR3 loop reads CSGTSASYEQYF. The bases are TGCAGCGGAACTAGCGCCTCCTACGAGCAGTACTTC.